One sample yielded the 17 T cell receptor beta chains listed below, sequenced in a study of blood T cell repertoires in COVID-19. Sequenced by immunoSEQ multiplex PCR; TCRdb stores in-frame clones only, minus some. The sample comprises about 200,000 clones, 80% of which are singletons, and around 6% rests with the top ten. Input material: peripheral blood. The origin of the receptors is a woman in her 70s with acute or convalescent COVID-19.

The chain joins TRBV6-5 to TRBJ1-1; possible D gene TRBD1, 6 bases. V dropped 10 bases and J dropped 0 bases, with 18 bases sitting between them. CDR3 length: 15 amino acids. CDR1 is MNHEY, CDR2 SVGAGI, per germline. DNA of the CDR3: TGTGCCACGAGCCGGGACACGACTATGAACACTGAAGCTTTCTTT. Encoded protein: CATSRDTTMNTEAFF.

This chain connects TRBV7-9 to TRBJ1-2; TRBD1 might be the D (6 bases). In germline, CDR1 is SEHNR, CDR2 FQNEAQ (reference sequence). Deletions cut 0 bases from V and 4 bases from J, with 15 bases between. The CDR3 length is 16 residues. CDR3: CASSLASGGTGYGYTF. The CDR3 DNA is TGTGCCAGCAGCTTAGCGTCGGGGGGCACCGGCTATGGCTACACCTTC.

The chain joins TRBV9 to TRBJ2-1; possible D gene TRBD2, 5 bases. CDR1 SGDLS and CDR2 YYNGEE come from the germline V gene. V gave up 0 bases and J gave up 0 bases, with 10 bases separating them. The CDR3 runs to 16 residues. CDR3 DNA: TGTGCCAGCAGCGTAGTAGGCGGGCTCTCCTACAATGAGCAGTTCTTC. As protein: CASSVVGGLSYNEQFF.

This chain joins TRBV5-1 and TRBJ2-3; no definite D call. This CDR3 is built from 13 residues. Germline V lookup: CDR1 SGHRS, CDR2 YFSETQ. With 4 bases removed from V and 0 bases from J, the gap between germline ends came to 6 bases. The CDR3 is CASSPQSTDTQYF. CDR3 nucleotides: TGCGCCAGCAGCCCCCAGAGCACAGATACGCAGTATTTT.

J is TRBJ2-7 and V is TRBV7-6; tentatively, D is TRBD2 (5 bases). The V gene's germline CDR1 is SGHVS and CDR2 FNYEAQ. CDR3 length: 17 residues. The germline V and J ends were trimmed by 0 bases and 0 bases, with 15 bases remaining between them. The CDR3 DNA reads TGTGCCAGCAGCTTAGCCGGGAATGTCGTCCCCTCCTACGAGCAGTACTTC. Its protein is CASSLAGNVVPSYEQYF.

There are a few counts of this clone. V usage is TRBV28 and J usage is TRBJ1-4; tentatively, D is TRBD1 (6 bases). CDR1 is MDHEN and CDR2 is SYDVKM in the germline V gene. Deletions cut 7 bases from V and 0 bases from J, with 15 bases between. This CDR3 spans 16 amino acids. The CDR3, as DNA: TGTGCCAGCACCACAGGGATTAGGGCAACTAATGAAAAACTGTTTTTT. Protein sequence: CASTTGIRATNEKLFF.

This chain uses TRBV2 with TRBJ2-5; TRBD2 might be the D (5 bases). V lost 0 bases, J lost 5 bases, and 10 bases lay in between. CDR1 and CDR2 from the germline V gene are SNHLY and FYNNEI. The CDR3 has 14 residues. This chain's CDR3 is CASSEASIAETQYF. For the CDR3, the DNA is TGTGCCAGCAGTGAAGCGTCGATAGCGGAGACCCAGTACTTC.

The count of this clone is one. The genes are TRBV4-1 and TRBJ2-1, with 10 bases aligning to TRBD2. Trimming at V came to 0 bases and at J to 4 bases, leaving 6 bases not matched to a gene. Germline V CDR1 and CDR2: MGHRA, YSYEKL. The CDR3 totals 17 residues. The CDR3 DNA reads TGCGCCAGCAGCCAAGATACCAGCGGGAGGGGGTACAATGAGCAGTTCTTC. It specifies CASSQDTSGRGYNEQFF.

This chain links TRBV7-9 with TRBJ2-3; D might be TRBD2 (6 bases). CDR1 is SEHNR and CDR2 is FQNEAQ in the germline V gene (reference sequence). The CDR3 is 16 residues long. Trimming removed 0 bases from V and 6 bases from J, with 16 bases in between. The CDR3 coding sequence is TGTGCCAGCAGCTTAGCGGGCGGGAAGGGTCGGGATACGCAGTATTTT. This gives the protein CASSLAGGKGRDTQYF. Combining the CDR3 with reference TRBV7-9 and TRBJ2-3 gives the whole variable domain DTGVSQNPRHKITKRGQNVTFRCDPISEHNRLYWYRQTLGQGPEFLTYFQNEAQLEKSRLLSDRFSAERPKGSFSTLEIQRTEQGDSAMYLCASSLAGGKGRDTQYFGPGTRLTVL.

V gene TRBV11-2 combines with J gene TRBJ2-1; D possibly corresponds to TRBD1 (5 bases). V was shortened by 1 base and J by 0 bases, with 13 bases between the two germline ends. The CDR3 has 17 residues. Germline CDR1 and CDR2: SGHAT and FQNNGV. The CDR3 coding sequence is TGTGCCAGCAGCTTAGGAACATCGACAGTCTCCTACAATGAGCAGTTCTTC. This encodes CASSLGTSTVSYNEQFF.

The V and J genes are TRBV23-1 and TRBJ1-5, with D possibly being TRBD1 (5 bases). TRBV23-1 is sorted into the ORF group, with uncertain function. CDR3 length: 12 amino acids. Trimming shortened V by 4 bases and J by 12 bases, and 13 bases separated the two germline ends. CDR3 sequence (DNA): TGCGCCAGCAGTCGCAGACAGTGTCTCCAGCATTTT. This encodes CASSRRQCLQHF.

V gene TRBV5-6 combines with J gene TRBJ1-6; D is uncertain. The germline V gene encodes CDR1 SGHDT and CDR2 YYEEEE. There are 14 residues in the CDR3. The V and J ends lost 1 base and 10 bases respectively, with 12 bases between them. The CDR3: CASSLFPLLSPLHF. CDR3 nucleotide sequence: TGTGCCAGCAGCTTGTTTCCCCTTCTGTCACCCCTCCACTTT. The full variable domain, completed using reference TRBV5-6 and TRBJ1-6, is DAGVTQSPTHLIKTRGQQVTLRCSPKSGHDTVSWYQQALGQGPQFIFQYYEEEERQRGNFPDRFSGHQFPNYSSELNVNALLLGDSALYLCASSLFPLLSPLHFGNGTRLTVT.

The chain recombines TRBV6-5 with TRBJ2-7, with a tentative D call TRBD1 (5 bases). Germline V CDR1 and CDR2: MNHEY, SVGAGI. The CDR3 sequence is 13 residues long. Trimming left V 6 bases short and J 5 bases short, with 14 bases between. DNA for the CDR3: TGTGCCAGCAGGCGACAGTGGGCGGACGAGCAGTACTTC. Translation: CASRRQWADEQYF.

J is TRBJ1-2 and V is TRBV9, with D possibly being TRBD1 (6 bases). The CDR3 has 15 residues. Between the trimmed V and J ends, which lost 4 bases and 3 bases, there was a span of 16 bases. From germline, CDR1 is SGDLS and CDR2 YYNGEE. CDR3 sequence reads: CASSPTPGGDYGYTF. The CDR3 coding sequence is TGTGCCAGCAGCCCGACACCGGGGGGCGACTATGGCTACACCTTC.

The chain carries TRBV28 and TRBJ2-5, with a possible D match to TRBD1 (6 bases). CDR1 MDHEN and CDR2 SYDVKM come from the germline V gene. V dropped 5 bases and J dropped 1 base, with 11 bases sitting between them. The CDR3 covers 14 residues. The CDR3 sequence is CASSPGDTQETQYF. The CDR3 DNA reads TGTGCCAGCAGTCCAGGGGACACCCAAGAGACCCAGTACTTC.

The V call is TRBV19, the J call TRBJ1-5; D may be TRBD1 (6 bases). Deletions cut 8 bases from V and 5 bases from J, with 16 bases between. Germline V lookup: CDR1 LNHDA, CDR2 SQIVND (reference sequence). The CDR3 runs 14 residues. The CDR3 sequence: CASRGKNRDQPQHF. The CDR3 bases are TGTGCCAGTCGTGGCAAAAACAGGGATCAGCCCCAGCATTTT.

This rearrangement joins TRBV28 to TRBJ2-7; the D gene is possibly TRBD2 (5 bases). V shed 5 bases and J shed 2 bases, with 10 bases lying between them. The CDR3 has 13 residues. CDR1 is MDHEN, CDR2 SYDVKM, per germline. The CDR3 DNA follows: TGTGCCAGCAGTCCGCGGGTAACCTACGAGCAGTACTTC. Protein: CASSPRVTYEQYF.